This T cell receptor beta chain emerged from a study of T cell repertoires in cytomegalovirus infection. Looking at the study overall: Newly reported HLA-C-restricted and thoroughly characterized HLA-B-restricted CMV epitopes were employed. Indications came from public TCR beta signatures; they pointed to CMV infection and to a matching HLA type.

General study findings and limits: Summed frequency of public TCR beta families distinguished CMV carriers with the relevant HLA. HLA-C-restricted CMV clonotypes gave the most frequent clonotype in two of eight donors.

J was trimmed by 2 bases and V by 0 bases; bases with no gene match: 14. The CDR3 has 20 residues. CDR1 is MNHEY and CDR2 is SVGEGT in the germline V gene. TCRdb re-called the reads through MiXCR, storing one row per CDR3 protein. Of approximately 910,000 distinct CDR3 sequences listed, roughly 31% are singletons. As for this clonotype: Its specificity is unknown.

The V call is TRBV6-2 or TRBV6-3, the J call TRBJ2-3; TRBD2 agrees at 10 bases. This sequence was found in a human donor in good health (CMV status not recorded). Some clones in this sample may be carry-over from other donors' samples. Sample: cultured CD8+ T cells from PBMCs, taken from culture after CMV antigen stimulation. This CDR3 is CASSYSRLAGGRFFTDTQYF. CDR3 sequence (DNA): TGTGCCAGCAGTTACTCGAGGTTAGCGGGGGGCCGATTCTTCACAGATACGCAGTATTTT.